The 27 T cell receptor beta chains listed next were all sequenced from one sample in a study of CD8 T cells in ankylosing spondylitis. Using its own MiXCR run on the 5' RACE reads, TCRdb lists one record per CDR3 protein. The sample carries 310,000 or so distinct CDR3 sequences, 20% recorded once. Sequencing was done on a sample of blood, either unsorted or a sorted T cell fraction (not recorded which). The receptors derive from a male donor with ankylosing spondylitis or in good health (not recorded which).

This clonotype appeared many times. This chain joins TRBV12-3 or TRBV12-4 and TRBJ2-3; D call uncertain. V was trimmed by 5 bases and J by 3 bases, leaving 15 bases between them. This CDR3 contains 15 residues. Written as DNA, the CDR3 is TGTGCCAGCAGTGATGAGAGAGTACCGACAGATACGCAGTATTTT. Protein: CASSDERVPTDTQYF.

The chain carries TRBV10-3 and TRBJ2-7; TRBD2 agrees at 7 bases. Germline trimming cut 10 bases from V and 5 bases from J; bases unmatched to any gene: 5. This CDR3 spans 11 amino acids. The germline V gene has CDR1 ENHRY and CDR2 SYGVKD. The CDR3 loop reads CASGGGHEQYV. DNA for the CDR3: TGTGCCAGCGGGGGTGGGCACGAGCAGTACGTC.

The chain combines TRBV19 with TRBJ2-1; D is unresolved. The germline V and J ends were trimmed by 3 bases and 2 bases, with 11 bases remaining between them. Germline V gene data show CDR1 as LNHDA and CDR2 as SQIVND (reference sequence). The CDR3 has 15 residues. CDR3 region: CASSINRLTYNEQFF. The DNA of the CDR3 is TGTGCCAGTAGTATTAATAGGCTTACCTACAATGAGCAGTTCTTC.

In this sample, this clonotype turned up a few times. The J gene is TRBJ1-2, the V gene TRBV28, with 11 bases lining up with TRBD1. The germline gives CDR1 MDHEN, CDR2 SYDVKM. The CDR3 has 16 residues. V trimming: 6 bases; J trimming: 2 bases; junction bases outside the gene matches: 8. For the CDR3, the DNA is TGTGCCAGCAGCCCGGACAGGGGGCTCCCGAACTATGGCTACACCTTC. Translated, it gives CASSPDRGLPNYGYTF.

V usage is TRBV18 and J usage is TRBJ2-7; TRBD1 might be the D (6 bases). CDR1 KGHSH and CDR2 LQKENI come from the germline V gene. Trimming pared 5 bases from V and 5 bases from J, leaving 10 bases between. CDR3 size: 12 residues. CDR3 coding DNA: TGTGCCAGCTCAGCACAGGGTCACGAGCAGTACGTC. Encoded protein: CASSAQGHEQYV.

There are many counts of this clonotype. V and J are TRBV4-2 and TRBJ2-1; D is perhaps TRBD1 (5 bases). Germline-derived CDR1 and CDR2 are LGHNA and YNFKEQ. The CDR3 runs 15 residues. V was trimmed by 1 base and J by 5 bases, leaving 12 bases between them. CDR3 protein: CASSQGGFRHNEQFF. The CDR3 region has the DNA TGTGCCAGCAGCCAAGGGGGCTTTAGACACAATGAGCAGTTCTTC.

The chain uses TRBV5-1 and TRBJ2-5; no reliable D call. The CDR3 covers 15 residues. In germline, CDR1 is SGHRS, CDR2 YFSETQ. V gave up 0 bases and J gave up 1 base, with 10 bases separating them. Here the CDR3 DNA reads TGCGCCAGCAGCTTGGGCGAAGTAAGCCAAGAGACCCAGTACTTC. Translation: CASSLGEVSQETQYF.

Ten or more counts support this clonotype. The chain is built from TRBV10-3 and TRBJ2-2; 8 positions agree with TRBD1. The CDR3 is made up of 13 amino acids. CDR1 is ENHRY and CDR2 is SYGVKD in the germline V gene. V lost 7 bases, J lost 7 bases, and 5 bases stayed unmatched. CDR3 amino acids: CAIKDRVDGELFF. CDR3 nucleotides: TGTGCCATCAAGGACAGGGTTGACGGGGAGCTGTTTTTT.

In DNA, the CDR3 is TGTGCCACCTCAGGGTCGGGGGAAAAACTGTTTTTT. Amino acids: CATSGSGEKLFF. The genes are TRBV10-3 and TRBJ1-4, with D possibly TRBD1 on 5 matching bases. CDR3 length equals 12 residues. V was cut by 10 bases and J by 8 bases, with 14 bases left in between. Germline V gene sequence: CDR1 ENHRY, CDR2 SYGVKD.

This clonotype was recorded at least ten times. The genes are TRBV30 and TRBJ2-3, with TRBD2 matching over 8 bases. This CDR3 has 14 amino acids. The V gene's germline CDR1 is GTSNPN and CDR2 SVGIG (reference sequence). V lost 4 bases to trimming and J lost 5 bases; unmatched junction nucleotides: 8. CDR3 amino acids: CAWKWGTSIDTQYF. The CDR3 nucleotides read TGTGCCTGGAAGTGGGGGACTAGTATAGATACGCAGTATTTT.

This clonotype was seen more than once but under ten times. The chain recombines TRBV3-1 with TRBJ2-1; 7 bases agree with TRBD2. There are 13 residues in the CDR3. Trimming at V came to 0 bases and at J to 15 bases, leaving 8 bases not matched to a gene. Per germline, CDR1 LGHDT and CDR2 YNNKEL (reference sequence). In DNA, the CDR3 is TGTGCCAGCAGCCAAGAGTGGGAGGGCCGCATGTTCTTC. The encoded protein is CASSQEWEGRMFF.

This clonotype showed up many times. The chain is built from TRBV12-3 or TRBV12-4 and TRBJ2-3; maybe TRBD1 (5 bases). The length of the CDR3 is 14 residues. Trimming shortened V by 1 base and J by 4 bases, and 9 bases separated the two germline ends. The chain's CDR3 is CASSLGAGSDTQYF. The CDR3 DNA is TGTGCCAGCAGTTTAGGGGCAGGGTCAGATACGCAGTATTTT.

A remark on this clonotype: The junction differs from germline at one of its ends, possibly a read error. The chain recombines TRBV15 with TRBJ2-2, with a weak D call TRBD2 (6 bases). The CDR3 loop spans 14 amino acids. CDR1 LNHNV and CDR2 YYDKDF come from the germline V gene (reference sequence). In DNA, the CDR3 is TGTGCCGCCAGCAGAGATCGCGGGACCCGGGAGCTGTTTTTT. Encoded protein: CAASRDRGTRELFF.

This clonotype occurred many times. The J gene is TRBJ2-3, the V gene TRBV6-1; no definite D call. Germline CDR1 reads MNHNS; CDR2 reads SASEGT. V shed 3 bases and J shed 0 bases, with 10 bases lying between them. This CDR3 region has 15 residues. In DNA form, the CDR3 reads TGTGCCAGCAGTGACGGTGGGTCCAGCACAGATACGCAGTATTTT. This gives the protein CASSDGGSSTDTQYF.

This clonotype occurred many times. This chain joins TRBV5-1 and TRBJ1-4; 7 bases fit TRBD1. Per germline, CDR1 SGHRS and CDR2 YFSETQ. The CDR3 runs to 17 residues. Germline trimming cut 4 bases from V and 6 bases from J; bases unmatched to any gene: 15. The CDR3 protein is CASSPGLRQGGDEKLFF. For the CDR3, the DNA is TGCGCCAGCAGCCCTGGACTACGACAGGGTGGCGATGAAAAACTGTTTTTT.

This clonotype has more than one count but fewer than ten. The CDR3, as DNA: TGTGCCACCAGCCCCCGGGCGGGGACGCAGTATTTT. The encoded protein is CATSPRAGTQYF. The chain couples TRBV15 to TRBJ2-3; D perhaps matches TRBD2 (6 bases). CDR1 is LNHNV, CDR2 YYDKDF, per germline (reference sequence). CDR3 length: 12 residues. Trimming left V 5 bases short and J 9 bases short, with 12 bases between.

This clonotype occurred many times. The J gene is TRBJ1-3, the V gene TRBV7-3; D is possibly TRBD1 (6 bases). The CDR3 has 15 amino acids. V was trimmed by 2 bases and J by 4 bases, leaving 12 bases between them. Per the germline V gene, CDR1 is SGHTA and CDR2 is FQGTGA. The CDR3 DNA reads TGTGCCAGCAGCTTATCTTCAGGGGCGGGAAACACCATATATTTT. Protein product: CASSLSSGAGNTIYF.

A word on this clonotype: Sequence at one end of the junction differs from germline and may be a read error. The chain joins TRBV20-1 to TRBJ1-5; D might be TRBD1 (5 bases). The germline V gene encodes CDR1 DFQATT and CDR2 SNEGSKA (reference sequence). CDR3 length: 14 residues. The CDR3 is CGAIEGYSNQPQHF. DNA for the CDR3: TGCGGTGCTATTGAGGGGTATAGCAATCAGCCCCAGCATTTT.

This clonotype was recorded only once. The chain employs TRBV6-1 and TRBJ1-2; D ambiguous. From germline, CDR1 is MNHNS and CDR2 SASEGT. The CDR3 is 13 amino acids. V lost 6 bases and J 7 bases, leaving 15 bases between the germline ends. The CDR3 DNA reads as TGTGCCAGCAGCCCTAGGGCGGTAGGTGGCTACACCTTC. Its protein is CASSPRAVGGYTF.

The chain joins TRBV6-1 to TRBJ2-3, with TRBD1 identical over 9 bases. J gave up 4 bases and V 6 bases, and 8 bases lay outside the gene matches. Looked up from germline, CDR1 is MNHNS and CDR2 is SASEGT. This CDR3 contains 15 residues. CDR3 in amino acids: CASSTDRGAADTQYF. The CDR3, as DNA: TGTGCCAGCAGCACGGACAGGGGCGCCGCAGATACGCAGTATTTT.

This clonotype was seen a handful of times. This chain links TRBV5-1 with TRBJ1-4; tentative D call: TRBD1 (5 bases). Between the trimmed V and J ends, which lost 3 bases and 3 bases, there was a span of 6 bases. Germline CDR1 SGHRS, CDR2 YFSETQ. The CDR3 has 13 amino acids. The CDR3 here is CASSSGPNEKLFF. The CDR3 bases are TGCGCCAGCAGCTCGGGACCTAATGAAAAACTGTTTTTT.

The V and J genes are TRBV28 and TRBJ2-1; the match to TRBD2 covers 10 bases. The V segment lost 6 bases and the J segment 5 bases; nucleotides outside the gene matches: 4. This CDR3 has 14 residues. The germline gives CDR1 MDHEN, CDR2 SYDVKM. The chain's CDR3 is CASRRLAGDNEQFF. The CDR3 bases are TGTGCCAGCAGGAGACTAGCGGGTGACAATGAGCAGTTCTTC.

The chain joins TRBV5-1 to TRBJ2-2, with TRBD1 matching 9 bases. CDR1 is SGHRS and CDR2 is YFSETQ in the germline V gene. Germline trimming cut 4 bases from V and 4 bases from J; bases unmatched to any gene: 8. This CDR3 has 16 amino acids. DNA for the CDR3: TGCGCCAGCAGCCCCCGAGGGACAGGGCTCACCGGGGAGCTGTTTTTT. Protein product: CASSPRGTGLTGELFF.

This chain connects TRBV20-1 to TRBJ2-7; 13 bases map to TRBD2. V lost 2 bases and J lost 2; bases outside the gene matches: 3. This CDR3 region has 15 residues. The germline CDR1 and CDR2 sequences are DFQATT and SNEGSKA (reference sequence). The DNA for the CDR3 is TGCAGTGCTAGACCCGGGACTAGCGGGGCCTACGAGCAGTACGTC. Translation: CSARPGTSGAYEQYV.

The chain carries TRBV3-1 and TRBJ2-1; D might be TRBD2 (5 bases). V lost 0 bases, J lost 3 bases, and 9 bases lay in between. This CDR3 comprises 15 residues. Germline loops: CDR1 LGHDT, CDR2 YNNKEL (reference sequence). CDR3 in amino acids: CASSQDTGIYNEQFF. The CDR3 nucleotides are TGTGCCAGCAGCCAAGATACGGGGATCTACAATGAGCAGTTCTTC.

This clonotype was found many times. The chain links TRBV29-1 to TRBJ1-1; tentative D call: TRBD1 (6 bases). The CDR3 spans 12 residues. Germline V gene lookup returns CDR1 SQVTM and CDR2 ANQGSEA. V lost 4 bases and J 4 bases, leaving 10 bases between the germline ends. In nucleotides, the CDR3 is TGCAGCGTTGTGAGGGGGTCCACTGAAGCTTTCTTT. The encoded protein is CSVVRGSTEAFF.

This clonotype was found a few times. One end of the junction varies from germline; a read error may be responsible. The J gene is TRBJ2-1, the V gene TRBV6-5; the D gene is possibly TRBD1 (5 bases). CDR3 length: 17 residues. Looked up from germline, CDR1 is MNHEY and CDR2 is SVGAGI. The CDR3 region is CASSYSSRGLGYSEQFF. CDR3 in DNA: TGTGCCAGCAGTTACTCGAGTAGGGGTCTGGGTTACAGTGAGCAGTTCTTC.